This T cell receptor (beta chain) was captured by sequencing in a study of CD8+ T cells in alopecia areata. The study, taken as a whole, reports: When scalp samples are sequenced, resident alphabeta T cells of normal skin are also captured.

A few counts support this clone. Antigen: not known. Gene and germline names: mouse. As the sequencing template, cDNA was produced by extracting RNA and reverse transcribing it. Clones were sequenced by immunoSEQ multiplex PCR, and TCRdb holds only the in-frame ones, with some missing. The sample counts around 100,000 clones, none seen once; the ten largest own about 20%. Sequencing used lesional skin. This receptor was identified in a C3H/HeJ mouse with alopecia areata. The mouse line has the MHC haplotype H2-k.

The CDR3 protein is CASSRDGTGGGYAEQFF. The CDR3 bases that were read are TGTGCTAGCAGTAGAGATGGGACAGGGGGAGGCTATGCT. The V and J genes are TRBV17 and TRBJ2-1; 11 bases align to TRBD1. The sequenced fragment ends 4 residues before the CDR3 boundary, so the rest is inferred from the germline J gene. V was clipped by 0 bases and J by 3 bases; unmatched bases: 4. This CDR3 region has 17 residues. Germline V gives CDR1 MNHDT, CDR2 YYDKIL. Drawing the rest from reference TRBV17 and TRBJ2-1, the complete variable domain is DTTVKQNPRYKLARVGKPVNLICSQTMNHDTMYWYQKKPNQAPKLLLFYYDKILNREADTFEKFQSSRPNNSFCSLYIGSAGLEYSAMYLCASSRDGTGGGYAEQFFGPGTRLTVL.